The 13 T cell receptor beta chains below all came from one sample that was sequenced in a study of blood T cell repertoires in COVID-19. Assay: immunoSEQ multiplex PCR; the TCRdb copy retains only in-frame clones and omits some. The top ten clones hold approximately 2.4% of a sample with 120,000 to 150,000 clones, approximately 91% of them seen once. The specimen was peripheral blood. All receptors come from a human donor in a cohort sampled during active COVID-19.

This clone was seen only a few times. CDR3 residues: CASSDRTVPGANVLTF. CDR3 nucleotides: TGTGCCAGCAGCGATAGGACAGTTCCTGGGGCCAACGTCCTGACTTTC. The chain joins TRBV5-4 to TRBJ2-6; tentative D call: TRBD1 (6 bases). Germline V lookup: CDR1 SGHNT, CDR2 YYREEE (reference sequence). V lost 4 bases and J lost 2, with 13 bases in between. This CDR3 is built from 16 residues. Looking up the rest from reference TRBV5-4 and TRBJ2-6 gives the full variable domain: ETGVTQSPTHLIKTRGQQVTLRCSSQSGHNTVSWYQQALGQGPQFIFQYYREEENGRGNFPPRFSGLQFPNYSSELNVNALELDDSALYLCASSDRTVPGANVLTFGAGSRLTVL.

This rearrangement joins TRBV5-1 to TRBJ1-1, with D unresolved. The CDR3 has 14 amino acids. Trimming removed 0 bases at V and 6 bases at J, with 12 bases between. Germline values: CDR1 SGHRS, CDR2 YFSETQ. CDR3 sequence: CASSLVSGRAEAFF. CDR3 DNA: TGCGCCAGCAGCTTGGTTTCGGGTCGTGCTGAAGCTTTCTTT.

This chain joins TRBV11-2 and TRBJ1-2; D perhaps matches TRBD1 (6 bases). The CDR3 contains 14 residues. Germline CDR1 SGHAT, CDR2 FQNNGV. With 3 bases removed from V and 4 bases from J, the gap between germline ends came to 12 bases. The CDR3 region has the DNA TGTGCCAGCAGCTTGAGGGACACCGCCTATGGCTACACCTTC. Its translation: CASSLRDTAYGYTF. Complete variable domain (other parts from reference TRBV11-2 and TRBJ1-2): EAGVAQSPRYKIIEKRQSVAFWCNPISGHATLYWYQQILGQGPKLLIQFQNNGVVDDSQLPKDRFSAERLKGVDSTLKIQPAKLEDSAVYLCASSLRDTAYGYTFGSGTRLTVV.

This chain connects TRBV7-2 to TRBJ2-3; 9 bases are a match to TRBD2. Looked up from germline, CDR1 is SGHTA and CDR2 is FQGNSA. The CDR3 runs to 17 residues. Trimming at V came to 5 bases and at J to 6 bases, leaving 15 bases not matched to a gene. CDR3 amino acids: CASSARFEAGGSDTQYF. CDR3 DNA sequence: TGTGCCAGCAGCGCCCGGTTTGAGGCGGGGGGGTCGGATACGCAGTATTTT.

The chain is built from TRBV28 and TRBJ1-5; 12 bases align to TRBD1. J was trimmed by 0 bases and V by 6 bases; bases with no gene match: 3. CDR3 length: 16 residues. Germline V CDR1 and CDR2: MDHEN, SYDVKM. The CDR3 DNA follows: TGTGCCAGCAGGGGACAGGGGGCTGGTAGCAATCAGCCCCAGCATTTT. Residues: CASRGQGAGSNQPQHF.

The gene calls are TRBV5-6 and TRBJ2-3; D possibly corresponds to TRBD2 (5 bases). The CDR3 runs to 15 residues. V was pared by 4 bases and J by 3 bases, with 15 bases between. Germline lookup yields CDR1 SGHDT and CDR2 YYEEEE. The CDR3 coding sequence is TGTGCCAGCAGCCCAGGACTCCTCAGGACAGATACGCAGTATTTT. Translation gives CASSPGLLRTDTQYF.

This clone came up once. The rearrangement joins TRBV19 to TRBJ2-1; TRBD2 matches 7 bases. The CDR3 extends over 13 amino acids. Germline V gene sequence: CDR1 LNHDA, CDR2 SQIVND (reference sequence). V shed 7 bases, J shed 6 bases, and the junction held 6 bases outside the gene matches. CDR3 amino acids: CASKRGASNEQFF. The CDR3 DNA is TGTGCCAGTAAGCGGGGTGCCTCCAATGAGCAGTTCTTC.

The chain couples TRBV10-3 to TRBJ2-7, with D possibly matching TRBD2 (5 bases). CDR1 and CDR2 (germline): ENHRY, SYGVKD. The CDR3 extends over 16 amino acids. The V and J ends lost 4 bases and 0 bases respectively, with 16 bases between them. In DNA form, the CDR3 reads TGTGCCATCAGTGTATTCCGGACTCCATTCTCCTACGAGCAGTACTTC. It yields the protein CAISVFRTPFSYEQYF.

The genes are TRBV28 and TRBJ2-5, with 9 bases matching TRBD2. The germline gives CDR1 MDHEN, CDR2 SYDVKM. V lost 7 bases to trimming and J lost 6 bases; unmatched junction nucleotides: 15. The CDR3 length is 16 residues. CDR3 in amino acids: CASIPRLAGYPQTQYF. CDR3 coding DNA: TGTGCCAGCATACCTCGGCTAGCGGGATATCCCCAGACCCAGTACTTC.

The chain couples TRBV24-1 to TRBJ2-3; D perhaps matches TRBD1 (6 bases). This CDR3 region has 16 residues. CDR1 is KGHDR and CDR2 is SFDVKD in the germline V gene. The ends were cut back, 0 bases at V and 0 bases at J, with 9 bases in the middle. CDR3 coding DNA: TGTGCCACCAGTGATTTGTGGGGGCGTAGCACAGATACGCAGTATTTT. This sequence encodes CATSDLWGRSTDTQYF.

The chain combines TRBV10-3 with TRBJ1-2, with 11 positions matching TRBD1. The CDR3 covers 14 residues. Germline V gene sequence: CDR1 ENHRY, CDR2 SYGVKD. The trim removed 7 bases at V and 7 bases at J, leaving 8 bases unmatched. Here the CDR3 DNA reads TGTGCCATCAATGGACAGGGGGCTTTAGGTGGCTACACCTTC. Translation gives CAINGQGALGGYTF.

The V call is TRBV15, the J call TRBJ2-2; possible D gene TRBD2, 5 bases. Germline V gene data show CDR1 as LNHNV and CDR2 as YYDKDF (reference sequence). With 5 bases removed from V and 0 bases from J, the gap between germline ends came to 10 bases. CDR3 size: 15 residues. CDR3 in amino acids: CATSPDYPNTGELFF. The CDR3 DNA reads TGTGCCACCAGCCCCGACTATCCGAACACCGGGGAGCTGTTTTTT. The full variable domain, with the rest looked up from reference TRBV15 and TRBJ2-2, is DAMVIQNPRYQVTQFGKPVTLSCSQTLNHNVMYWYQQKSSQAPKLLFHYYDKDFNNEADTPDNFQSRRPNTSFCFLDIRSPGLGDTAMYLCATSPDYPNTGELFFGEGSRLTVL.

The V gene is TRBV19, the J gene TRBJ2-7; 9 bases match TRBD1. The CDR3 extends over 17 amino acids. Germline CDR1 LNHDA, CDR2 SQIVND (reference sequence). The V gene end was trimmed by 2 bases and the J gene end by 2 bases; junction bases not matched to a gene: 10. The CDR3 coding sequence is TGTGCCAGTAGTATACCTATACCGGGACAGGGAACCTACGAGCAGTACTTC. This codes for CASSIPIPGQGTYEQYF.